This entry lists 2 T cell receptor beta chains sequenced from one sample in a study of shared T cell receptors in the human thymus. The protocol was immunoSEQ multiplex PCR, while the TCRdb copy is restricted to in-frame clones and leaves out a portion. The profile covers hundreds of thousands of clones, with 88% appearing a single time and approximately 0.01% taken by the ten largest. These data also featured in a second study, about human thymus T cells.

Source material: thymocytes. The receptors come from a boy under two years old with a congenital heart defect.

The sample holds one count of this clone. V is TRBV28 and J is TRBJ1-2, with no clear D. Looked up from germline, CDR1 is MDHEN and CDR2 is SYDVKM. V lost 3 bases to trimming and J lost 8 bases, with 13 bases between them. This CDR3 comprises 13 residues. The CDR3 DNA reads as TGTGCCAGCAGTTTCCATGAGTTTTGGGGCTACACCTTC. The encoded protein is CASSFHEFWGYTF.

The rearrangement uses TRBV9 and TRBJ2-5, with D possibly matching TRBD1 (5 bases). Trimming left V 1 base short and J 1 base short, with 14 bases between. The CDR3 is 16 amino acids. Per germline, CDR1 SGDLS and CDR2 YYNGEE. The CDR3 DNA sequence: TGTGCCAGCAGCGTATCGCCAGGGCCATCCCAAGAGACCCAGTACTTC. Translated: CASSVSPGPSQETQYF.